These 6 T cell receptor beta chains share one sample of origin, sequenced in a study of shared clonotypes between healthy human individuals. Sequencing was performed with immunoSEQ multiplex PCR; in TCRdb, only in-frame clones are kept and a portion is missing. The table lists approximately 1.1 million clones, about 80% of them singletons. Sequences were obtained from memory CD4+ T cells from PBMCs. Subset specified: CD45RA-negative fraction. These receptors all stem from a man younger than 35 in good health. Some clones in this sample may be carry-over from other donors' samples.

This clone has a count of ten or more. This chain uses TRBV18 with TRBJ2-2; maybe TRBD2 (5 bases). Germline V gene data show CDR1 as KGHSH and CDR2 as LQKENI. CDR3 length: 13 residues. V lost 4 bases, J lost 4 bases, and 7 bases lay in between. The CDR3 reads CASSRSGTGELFF. In nucleotides, the CDR3 is TGTGCCAGCTCACGCAGCGGCACCGGGGAGCTGTTTTTT.

This chain connects TRBV18 to TRBJ1-1; possible D gene TRBD1, 6 bases. V lost 3 bases and J lost 3, with 20 bases in between. CDR1 and CDR2 from the germline V gene are KGHSH and LQKENI. This CDR3 contains 17 residues. The CDR3 is CASSPSLLQGGDTEAFF. CDR3 sequence (DNA): TGTGCCAGCTCACCCTCTCTACTACAGGGAGGAGACACTGAAGCTTTCTTT.

In this sample, this clone turned up once. The chain links TRBV28 to TRBJ1-2, with a possible D match to TRBD1 (6 bases). This CDR3 is 16 amino acids long. The germline V gene encodes CDR1 MDHEN and CDR2 SYDVKM. Trimming removed 0 bases at V and 4 bases at J, with 15 bases between. The CDR3 region has the DNA TGTGCCAGCAGTTTATGGGGGGGCACGAGTCCCTATGGCTACACCTTC. It codes for CASSLWGGTSPYGYTF.

V gene TRBV30 combines with J gene TRBJ2-7, with D perhaps TRBD1 or TRBD2 (5 bases each). The CDR3 sequence is 13 residues long. V was shortened by 1 base and J by 3 bases, with 10 bases between the two germline ends. Germline V gene sequence: CDR1 GTSNPN, CDR2 SVGIG (reference sequence). CDR3 DNA sequence: TGTGCCTGGAGTGGTGGGGGAATCTACGAGCAGTACTTC. Its protein product is CAWSGGGIYEQYF.

The chain joins TRBV30 to TRBJ2-2; D may match TRBD1 or TRBD2 (5 bases each). CDR1 and CDR2 from the germline V gene are GTSNPN and SVGIG (reference sequence). V lost 3 bases to trimming and J lost 4 bases, with 12 bases between them. This CDR3 contains 14 residues. CDR3 bases: TGTGCCTGGAGGGCCGGGGCGAGCACCGGGGAGCTGTTTTTT. Its protein product is CAWRAGASTGELFF.

Here the CDR3 DNA reads TGTGCCAGCAGCCGGGCAGGGAGTAGTGGTGCCGGGGAGCTGTTTTTT. Translated: CASSRAGSSGAGELFF. The V gene is TRBV14, the J gene TRBJ2-2, with D perhaps being TRBD1 or TRBD2 (5 bases each). The V gene's germline CDR1 is SGHDN and CDR2 FVKESK. This CDR3 contains 16 residues. Deletions cut 4 bases from V and 6 bases from J, with 18 bases between.